The clone carrying this T cell receptor (beta chain) was counted many times. Antigen unknown. The entry originates in a study of neurological immune-mediated disorders. Study-level results: HTLV-1-associated myelopathy had the most TCR clonal expansion, while multiple sclerosis had the least, a level that fell below healthy controls.

Where libraries were unsorted, they were derived from 2 million PBMCs stored at -80 degrees C. V shed 6 bases, J shed 5 bases, and the junction held 8 bases outside the gene matches. There are 15 residues in the CDR3. CDR1 and CDR2 from the germline V gene are MDHEN and SYDVKM. 5'RACE with 10-nucleotide random UMIs generated the cDNA. TCRdb re-called the 5' RACE reads with MiXCR, one entry per CDR3 protein. The top ten hold about 5.7% of the sample, which has tens of thousands of distinct CDR3 sequences, under 13% seen once. The V gene is TRBV28, the J gene TRBJ2-5, with TRBD2 matching 11 bases. This clonotype originated in an older man with HTLV-1-associated myelopathy (HAM/TSP). The sequenced sample was PBMCs. CDR3 sequence: CASRTGTSGSETQYF. DNA of the CDR3: TGTGCCAGCAGAACCGGGACTAGCGGTTCGGAGACCCAGTACTTC. The variable domain in full, with the rest retrieved from reference TRBV28 and TRBJ2-5, is DVKVTQSSRYLVKRTGEKVFLECVQDMDHENMFWYRQDPGLGLRLIYFSYDVKMKEKGDIPEGYSVSREKKERFSLILESASTNQTSMYLCASRTGTSGSETQYFGPGTRLLVL.